These 10 T cell receptor beta chains came from one sample sequenced in a study of cytomegalovirus exposure and HLA in healthy donors. The PCR made use of 60 Vbeta and 13 Jbeta primers. Clones were read by immunoSEQ multiplex PCR, and TCRdb kept only the in-frame ones, dropping some. The repertoire table contains about 200,000 clones. Sequenced: PBMCs. The source is a woman in her 30s in good health and CMV-seropositive.

CDR3 residues: CASTPRDRGDKNIQYF. The CDR3 region has the DNA TGTGCCAGCACGCCAAGGGACAGGGGGGACAAAAACATTCAGTACTTC. The V and J genes are TRBV5-4 and TRBJ2-4; 11 bases are a match to TRBD1. The CDR3 totals 16 residues. Trimming took 6 bases from V and 3 from J; bases not matched to a gene: 8. Per germline, CDR1 SGHNT and CDR2 YYREEE (reference sequence).

The rearrangement uses TRBV14 and TRBJ1-2, with D perhaps TRBD1 (5 bases). The V end lost 3 bases, the J end lost 7 bases, and 12 bases lay between the germline ends. In germline, CDR1 is SGHDN, CDR2 FVKESK. The CDR3 is 13 amino acids. Here the CDR3 reads CASSQRTGLGYTF. The CDR3 DNA reads as TGTGCCAGCAGCCAGCGGACGGGACTTGGCTACACCTTC.

This chain links TRBV5-1 with TRBJ2-2, with D maybe TRBD2 (7 bases). V lost 2 bases and J lost 6, with 17 bases in between. This CDR3 spans 16 amino acids. CDR1 is SGHRS and CDR2 is YFSETQ in the germline V gene. The CDR3 loop is CASSLRQGRGSGELFF. The CDR3 region has the DNA TGCGCCAGCAGCTTACGGCAGGGGAGGGGGTCCGGGGAGCTGTTTTTT.

The rearrangement links TRBV18 to TRBJ1-5, with D unclear. This CDR3 comprises 16 residues. The germline gives CDR1 KGHSH, CDR2 LQKENI. V was pared by 1 base and J by 2 bases, with 12 bases between. CDR3 loop: CASSPRGGSGNQPQHF. CDR3 nucleotide sequence: TGTGCCAGCTCACCACGGGGAGGGTCGGGCAATCAGCCCCAGCATTTT. Full variable domain (remainder filled in from reference TRBV18 and TRBJ1-5): NAGVMQNPRHLVRRRGQEARLRCSPMKGHSHVYWYRQLPEEGLKFMVYLQKENIIDESGMPKERFSAEFPKEGPSILRIQQVVRGDSAAYFCASSPRGGSGNQPQHFGDGTRLSIL.

The chain has TRBV6-6 and TRBJ1-2; D is uncertain. CDR3 length: 13 residues. Trimming removed 5 bases from V and 3 bases from J, with 10 bases in between. CDR1 is MNHNY, CDR2 SVGAGI, per germline (reference sequence). The CDR3 nucleotides read TGTGCCAGCAGTCCCACCCAGGACTATGGCTACACCTTC. Protein product: CASSPTQDYGYTF.

V is TRBV14 and J is TRBJ1-1; 10 nucleotides match TRBD1. The CDR3 runs 17 residues. V gave up 11 bases and J gave up 3 bases; unmatched junction bases: 18. The germline V gene has CDR1 SGHDN and CDR2 FVKESK. CDR3 loop: CAGRQGARTSGDTEAFF. As DNA, the CDR3 is TGTGCCGGACGACAGGGGGCAAGGACGTCTGGTGACACTGAAGCTTTCTTT.

J is TRBJ2-5 and V is TRBV5-8; D is unresolved. Trimming took off 0 bases at V and 1 base at J, with 13 bases between the two ends. This CDR3 is built from 16 residues. Germline CDR1 reads SGHTS; CDR2 reads YDEGEE. The CDR3 is CASSLGVVVVQETQYF. The CDR3 nucleotides are TGTGCCAGCAGCTTGGGAGTTGTGGTCGTCCAAGAGACCCAGTACTTC.

The CDR3, as DNA: TGCAGCGTTGAGCGACAGTTTGGAAACACCATATATTTT. Amino acids: CSVERQFGNTIYF. V and J are TRBV29-1 and TRBJ1-3; D is perhaps TRBD1 (5 bases). The CDR3 is 13 residues long. CDR1 and CDR2 (germline): SQVTM, ANQGSEA. The V gene lost 3 bases and the J gene lost 3 bases, with 9 bases spanning the gap.

J is TRBJ2-6 and V is TRBV5-4, with TRBD1 matching over 8 bases. V gave up 0 bases and J gave up 10 bases; unmatched junction bases: 3. Germline lookup yields CDR1 SGHNT and CDR2 YYREEE (reference sequence). The CDR3 is made up of 14 amino acids. The CDR3 is CASSLGGQGNVLTF. CDR3 nucleotide sequence: TGTGCCAGCAGCTTGGGAGGACAGGGTAACGTCCTGACTTTC.

This chain joins TRBV7-9 and TRBJ1-1, with 7 bases that match TRBD1. Germline V CDR1 and CDR2: SEHNR, FQNEAQ (reference sequence). V gave up 5 bases and J gave up 2 bases; unmatched junction bases: 8. This CDR3 has 15 residues. Here the CDR3 reads CASSLVRGANTEAFF. The DNA for the CDR3 is TGTGCCAGCAGCCTCGTCAGGGGGGCCAACACTGAAGCTTTCTTT.